This T cell receptor (beta chain) was recorded in a study of T cells in Graves' hyperthyroidism and ophthalmopathy. This clonotype has only a few counts. Patients aged 18 to 65 with hyperthyroidism were newly diagnosed, with duration under 2 months. Diagnostic decisions used clinical symptoms, serum thyroxine and TRAb, thyroid ultrasound and orbital computed tomography. The CDR3 regions of TCR beta were amplified from RNA transcripts. The HTBI set primed first-round TCR CDR3 RT-PCR. TCRdb called the multiplex PCR reads again in MiXCR, with one record for every CDR3 protein. Of a few hundred thousand distinct CDR3 sequences in the sample, 15% to 20% were seen once. The CDR3 is 16 residues long. The germline V gene encodes CDR1 MNHEY and CDR2 SVGAGI. V was clipped by 3 bases and J by 6 bases, with 17 bases between them.

The J gene is TRBJ1-4, the V gene TRBV6-5; D remains unclear. This clonotype originated in a woman between 45 and 65 years old with Graves' hyperthyroidism. The source material was blood. This CDR3 reads CASSYGLGRPDEKLFF. CDR3 sequence (DNA): TGTGCCAGCAGTTATGGGTTGGGAAGGCCGGATGAAAAACTGTTTTTT.